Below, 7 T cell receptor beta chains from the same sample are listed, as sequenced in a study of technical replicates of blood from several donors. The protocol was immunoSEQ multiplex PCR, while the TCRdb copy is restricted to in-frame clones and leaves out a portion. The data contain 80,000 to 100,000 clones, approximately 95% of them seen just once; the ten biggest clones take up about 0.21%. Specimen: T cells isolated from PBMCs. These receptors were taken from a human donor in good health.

In DNA form, the CDR3 reads TGTGCCAGCAGCTTAGGGGACAGGAGTTTGAACACTGAAGCTTTCTTT. It specifies CASSLGDRSLNTEAFF. This sequence joins TRBV7-9 and TRBJ1-1; 8 nucleotides align to TRBD1. J was trimmed by 0 bases and V by 1 base; bases with no gene match: 4. This CDR3 has 16 amino acids. Germline CDR1 and CDR2: SEHNR and FQNEAQ (reference sequence).

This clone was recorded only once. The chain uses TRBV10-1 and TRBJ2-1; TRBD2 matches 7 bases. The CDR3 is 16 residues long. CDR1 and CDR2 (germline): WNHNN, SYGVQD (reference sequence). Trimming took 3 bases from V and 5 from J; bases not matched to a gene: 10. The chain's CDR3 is CASSDPTSRPNNEQFF. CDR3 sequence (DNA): TGCGCCAGCAGTGACCCGACTAGCCGGCCGAACAATGAGCAGTTCTTC.

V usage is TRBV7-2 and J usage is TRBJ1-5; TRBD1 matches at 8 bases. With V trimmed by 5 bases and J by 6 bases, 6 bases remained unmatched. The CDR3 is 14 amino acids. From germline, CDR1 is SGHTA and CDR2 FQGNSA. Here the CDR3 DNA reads TGTGCCAGCAGCCTGGACAGGGTCAGTCAGCCCCAGCATTTT. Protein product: CASSLDRVSQPQHF.

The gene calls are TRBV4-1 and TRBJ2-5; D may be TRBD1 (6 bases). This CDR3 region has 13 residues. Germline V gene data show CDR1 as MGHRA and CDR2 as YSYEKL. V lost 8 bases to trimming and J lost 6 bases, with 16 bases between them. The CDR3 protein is CASGVGRDKTQYF. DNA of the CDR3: TGCGCCAGCGGGGTAGGAAGGGACAAGACCCAGTACTTC.

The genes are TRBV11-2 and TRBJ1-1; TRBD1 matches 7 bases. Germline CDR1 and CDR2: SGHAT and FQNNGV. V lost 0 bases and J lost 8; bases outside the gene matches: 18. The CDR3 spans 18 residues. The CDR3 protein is CASSLERTHRRQGGEAFF. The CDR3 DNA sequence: TGTGCCAGCAGCTTAGAACGCACCCACCGAAGGCAGGGGGGCGAAGCTTTCTTT. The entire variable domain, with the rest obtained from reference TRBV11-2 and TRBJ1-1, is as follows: EAGVAQSPRYKIIEKRQSVAFWCNPISGHATLYWYQQILGQGPKLLIQFQNNGVVDDSQLPKDRFSAERLKGVDSTLKIQPAKLEDSAVYLCASSLERTHRRQGGEAFFGQGTRLTVV.

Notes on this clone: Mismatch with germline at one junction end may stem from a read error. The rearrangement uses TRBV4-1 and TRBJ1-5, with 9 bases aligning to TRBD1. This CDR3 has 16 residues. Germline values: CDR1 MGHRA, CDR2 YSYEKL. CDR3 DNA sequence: TGCACCAGCAGCCAACCCCGGGACAGGGTCAATCAGCCCCAGCATTTT. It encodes CTSSQPRDRVNQPQHF.

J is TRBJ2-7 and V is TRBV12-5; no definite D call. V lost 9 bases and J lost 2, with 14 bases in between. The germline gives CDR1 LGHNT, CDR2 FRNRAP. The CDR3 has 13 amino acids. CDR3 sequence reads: CASAARPTYEQYF. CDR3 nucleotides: TGTGCTAGCGCGGCTCGACCGACCTACGAGCAGTACTTC.